Below, 22 T cell receptor beta chains from the same sample are listed, as sequenced in a study of blood T cell repertoires in COVID-19. Produced via immunoSEQ multiplex PCR; TCRdb's table is partial and in-frame only. The table has about 130,000 clones, 60% to 80% seen once. Specimen: peripheral blood. Source of these receptors: a man aged 55-75 years with acute or convalescent COVID-19.

The CDR3 DNA reads as TGTGCCAGCAGTTCTAGCGGGACTTCCAGCTCCTACGAGCAGTACTTC. Its protein is CASSSSGTSSSYEQYF. V usage is TRBV27 and J usage is TRBJ2-7, with TRBD2 matching 9 bases. V shed 4 bases and J 0 bases; nucleotides not matched to a gene: 7. In germline, CDR1 is MNHEY, CDR2 SMNVEV (reference sequence). The CDR3 covers 16 residues.

V and J are TRBV2 and TRBJ2-2; D may be TRBD1 (5 bases). Germline CDR1 SNHLY, CDR2 FYNNEI. V lost 3 bases, J lost 0 bases, and 8 bases lay in between. This CDR3 is built from 15 residues. CDR3 in amino acids: CASSDRVSNTGELFF. The CDR3, as DNA: TGTGCCAGCAGTGACAGGGTATCGAACACCGGGGAGCTGTTTTTT.

This chain links TRBV12-3 or TRBV12-4 with TRBJ1-2; 7 bases are shared with TRBD1. This CDR3 is built from 13 residues. The J segment lost 7 bases and the V segment lost 3 bases, leaving 5 bases of the junction unmatched. The CDR3 reads CASSLKGASGYTF. CDR3 bases: TGTGCCAGCAGTTTGAAGGGGGCGTCTGGCTACACCTTC.

The CDR3 spells CASSFGGREETQYF. The DNA of the CDR3 is TGCGCCAGCAGCTTCGGAGGGAGGGAAGAGACCCAGTACTTC. The chain joins TRBV5-1 to TRBJ2-5; 7 bases agree with TRBD2. The CDR3 runs to 14 residues. CDR1 is SGHRS and CDR2 is YFSETQ in the germline V gene. The J segment lost 3 bases and the V segment lost 2 bases, leaving 4 bases of the junction unmatched.

This clone was counted between two and nine times. Other DNA sequences from this sample encode an identical CDR3 as well. V gene TRBV2 combines with J gene TRBJ1-1, with 7 bases lining up with TRBD1. Looked up from germline, CDR1 is SNHLY and CDR2 is FYNNEI. V trimming: 3 bases; J trimming: 4 bases; junction bases outside the gene matches: 2. There are 13 residues in the CDR3. The CDR3 nucleotides are TGTGCCAGCAGTGAGCAGGGGGGCACTGAAGCTTTCTTT. The encoded protein is CASSEQGGTEAFF.

The chain is built from TRBV7-3 and TRBJ2-3; 8 bases align to TRBD2. J lost 6 bases, V lost 2 bases, and 7 bases had no gene match. Per germline, CDR1 SGHTA and CDR2 FQGTGA. CDR3 length equals 15 residues. The CDR3 spells CASSLSAGGLDTQYF. In DNA, the CDR3 is TGTGCCAGCAGCTTATCGGCGGGGGGCCTGGATACGCAGTATTTT. Full variable domain (remainder filled in from reference TRBV7-3 and TRBJ2-3): GAGVSQTPSNKVTEKGKYVELRCDPISGHTALYWYRQSLGQGPEFLIYFQGTGAADDSGLPNDRFFAVRPEGSVSTLKIQRTERGDSAVYLCASSLSAGGLDTQYFGPGTRLTVL.

The V gene is TRBV5-6, the J gene TRBJ1-1; 8 positions agree with TRBD1. Germline V gene lookup returns CDR1 SGHDT and CDR2 YYEEEE. The junction had 8 bases not matched to a gene; V was cut back by 2 bases and J by 5 bases. This CDR3 is built from 15 residues. The CDR3 DNA reads as TGTGCCAGCAGCTTTCTCGGACAGGGCGGGACTGAAGCTTTCTTT. Amino acid sequence: CASSFLGQGGTEAFF.

This clone showed up just a few times. The chain links TRBV19 to TRBJ1-2; the match to TRBD1 covers 7 bases. V was pared by 7 bases and J by 0 bases, with 8 bases of the junction left unmatched. The CDR3 contains 15 residues. CDR1 is LNHDA, CDR2 SQIVND, per germline (reference sequence). This CDR3 is CASKGLDRTNYGYTF. The CDR3 nucleotides read TGTGCCAGTAAAGGACTGGACAGGACTAACTATGGCTACACCTTC.

V is TRBV10-1 and J is TRBJ2-7, with 9 positions matching TRBD1. The CDR3 covers 16 residues. With V trimmed by 1 base and J by 5 bases, 9 bases remained unmatched. Germline loops: CDR1 WNHNN, CDR2 SYGVQD (reference sequence). DNA of the CDR3: TGCGCCAGCAGTGAGTACCCGGGACAGGGAGATCACGAGCAGTACTTC. The encoded protein is CASSEYPGQGDHEQYF.

Details on this clone: The junction differs from germline at one of its ends, possibly a read error. V is TRBV11-2 and J is TRBJ2-5, with 12 positions matching TRBD2. Germline V CDR1 and CDR2: SGHAT, FQNNGV. This CDR3 has 16 amino acids. The DNA of the CDR3 is TGTGCCGGCAGCCTAAAGGGGACTAGCGGGTTCGTGACCCAGTACTTC. This encodes CAGSLKGTSGFVTQYF.

The chain links TRBV11-3 to TRBJ2-1, with 10 bases lining up with TRBD2. Per germline, CDR1 SGHNT and CDR2 YENEEA. The ends lost 8 bases at V and 10 bases at J; junction bases unmatched: 17. The CDR3 has 16 amino acids. The CDR3 protein is CASGFLAGAGGKEQFF. CDR3 DNA sequence: TGTGCCAGCGGATTTCTAGCGGGAGCGGGCGGGAAGGAGCAGTTCTTC.

This clone was counted a single time. The rearrangement links TRBV14 to TRBJ1-2, with a tentative D call TRBD1 (5 bases). The CDR3 is 15 amino acids. The germline V gene has CDR1 SGHDN and CDR2 FVKESK. Trimming cost V 4 bases and J 2 bases, with 14 bases left between them. The CDR3 coding sequence is TGTGCCAGCAGCCTTCAATCAGGGTGGAACTATGGCTACACCTTC. As protein: CASSLQSGWNYGYTF.

This rearrangement joins TRBV2 to TRBJ2-5; 8 bases fit TRBD2. Germline loops: CDR1 SNHLY, CDR2 FYNNEI. The length of the CDR3 is 15 residues. J gave up 1 base and V 7 bases, and 8 bases lay outside the gene matches. CDR3 in amino acids: CASTGTRGFQETQYF. DNA for the CDR3: TGTGCCAGCACAGGGACTAGGGGATTCCAAGAGACCCAGTACTTC. Full variable domain (remainder filled in from reference TRBV2 and TRBJ2-5): EPEVTQTPSHQVTQMGQEVILRCVPISNHLYFYWYRQILGQKVEFLVSFYNNEISEKSEIFDDQFSVERPDGSNFTLKIRSTKLEDSAMYFCASTGTRGFQETQYFGPGTRLLVL.

The rearrangement uses TRBV19 and TRBJ1-1; 9 bases map to TRBD1. CDR1 is LNHDA, CDR2 SQIVND, per germline (reference sequence). The CDR3 has 14 amino acids. V lost 7 bases, J lost 6 bases, and 9 bases stayed unmatched. CDR3 in amino acids: CASKTGGIGAEAFF. CDR3 nucleotides: TGTGCCAGTAAAACAGGGGGCATTGGTGCTGAAGCTTTCTTT.

The chain carries TRBV7-9 and TRBJ2-7, with 9 bases that match TRBD2. Trimming took 4 bases from V and 5 from J; bases not matched to a gene: 9. The CDR3 covers 15 residues. Germline loops: CDR1 SEHNR, CDR2 FQNEAQ (reference sequence). In nucleotides, the CDR3 is TGTGCCAGCAGCTACGGCGGCGGGGGGGCCAACGAGCAGTACTTC. It is translated as CASSYGGGGANEQYF.

The genes are TRBV12-5 and TRBJ1-3; 7 bases are a match to TRBD1. The CDR3 sequence is 14 residues long. V gave up 5 bases and J gave up 7 bases; unmatched junction bases: 8. The V gene's germline CDR1 is LGHNT and CDR2 FRNRAP. CDR3 region: CASGIDRAWNTIYF. CDR3 DNA: TGTGCTAGTGGTATAGACAGGGCTTGGAACACCATATATTTT.

A few counts support this clone. CDR3 nucleotides: TGTGCCAGCAGCCCCGGGTTAGCGGGGGGGCCGAGCACAGATACGCAGTATTTT. It yields the protein CASSPGLAGGPSTDTQYF. This chain links TRBV4-2 with TRBJ2-3; TRBD2 aligns across 11 bases. Per germline, CDR1 LGHNA and CDR2 YNFKEQ. The CDR3 runs 18 residues. The J segment lost 0 bases and the V segment lost 4 bases, leaving 9 bases of the junction unmatched.

This chain connects TRBV3-1 (or the pseudogene TRBV3-2) to TRBJ1-2; TRBD1 aligns across 10 bases. The V and J ends lost 4 bases and 6 bases, in that order; junction bases with no gene match: 5. The CDR3 spans 14 residues. Germline V gene sequence: CDR1 LGHDT, CDR2 YNNKEL (reference sequence). The chain's CDR3 is CASSRQGALNGYTF. CDR3 DNA sequence: TGTGCCAGCAGCCGACAGGGGGCATTAAATGGCTACACCTTC.

This sequence joins TRBV2 and TRBJ2-7, with TRBD2 matching 12 bases. The CDR3 runs 14 residues. V was pared by 7 bases and J by 1 base, with 2 bases of the junction left unmatched. Germline lookup yields CDR1 SNHLY and CDR2 FYNNEI. CDR3 protein: CASTSGRVSYEQYF. Here the CDR3 DNA reads TGTGCCAGCACTAGCGGGAGGGTATCCTACGAGCAGTACTTC.

The V gene is TRBV5-6, the J gene TRBJ2-5; TRBD1 aligns across 9 bases. V dropped 1 base and J dropped 5; count of bases not matched to a gene: 3. Germline V lookup: CDR1 SGHDT, CDR2 YYEEEE. The CDR3 totals 14 residues. CDR3 DNA sequence: TGTGCCAGCAGCTTGACAGGGGGCTTGGAGACCCAGTACTTC. Amino acid sequence: CASSLTGGLETQYF.

The rearrangement joins TRBV20-1 to TRBJ1-2; D might be TRBD1 (5 bases). Germline V gene data show CDR1 as DFQATT and CDR2 as SNEGSKA (reference sequence). The CDR3 is 12 amino acids. V lost 3 bases and J 8 bases, leaving 13 bases between the germline ends. This CDR3 reads CSASQGARGYTF. CDR3 in DNA: TGCAGTGCTAGTCAAGGGGCGCGGGGCTACACCTTC.

The chain has TRBV19 and TRBJ1-2, with D perhaps matching TRBD1 (5 bases). Germline CDR1 is LNHDA and CDR2 is SQIVND (reference sequence). This CDR3 comprises 18 residues. Deletions cut 4 bases from V and 8 bases from J, with 29 bases between. For the CDR3, the DNA is TGTGCCAGTAGTACCCCAGCCCGGGCATCCCTAGGTTCAGGGGGCTACACCTTC. Translated: CASSTPARASLGSGGYTF.